The 25 T cell receptor beta chains listed next were all sequenced from one sample in a study of tumor-infiltrating lymphocytes in glioblastoma multiforme. TCR beta libraries were built from RNA through three nested multiplex PCR rounds using modified ARM-PCR. TCRdb called the multiplex PCR reads again in MiXCR, with one record for every CDR3 protein. Seen here are approximately 9,300 distinct CDR3 sequences, about 66% observed once, and the top ten hold about 54%. Sequencing input: brain tumor tissue. The receptors were sampled from a male donor with glioblastoma.

Regarding this clonotype: The junction does not match germline at one end; this may be a read error. CDR3 bases: TGTGCCGGCAGCCAAGAGTGGGCTAGCGGGACCACAGATACTCAGTATTTT. Translating it yields CAGSQEWASGTTDTQYF. The chain joins TRBV4-2 to TRBJ2-3, with TRBD2 identical over 9 bases. Germline assignment: CDR1 LGHNA and CDR2 YNFKEQ. The CDR3 spans 17 residues.

The rearrangement links TRBV11-2 to TRBJ2-1; D may be TRBD2 (5 bases). V was trimmed by 2 bases and J by 11 bases, leaving 10 bases between them. CDR3 length: 12 amino acids. In germline, CDR1 is SGHAT, CDR2 FQNNGV. The CDR3 region is CASSLTGNQQFF. The CDR3 DNA reads TGTGCCAGCAGCTTAACCGGGAATCAGCAGTTCTTC.

Regarding this clonotype: A read error may explain this, as a much larger clone is one base away. The chain couples TRBV11-2 to TRBJ1-2; 7 bases align to TRBD1. This CDR3 region has 15 residues. CDR1 and CDR2 from the germline V gene are SGHAT and FQNNGV. The CDR3 loop is CAGSQPTGIYYGYTF. The CDR3 DNA reads TGTGCCGGCAGCCAGCCGACAGGGATTTACTATGGCTACACCTTC. Variable domain in full (rest from reference TRBV11-2 and TRBJ1-2): EAGVAQSPRYKIIEKRQSVAFWCNPISGHATLYWYQQILGQGPKLLIQFQNNGVVDDSQLPKDRFSAERLKGVDSTLKIQPAKLEDSAVYLCAGSQPTGIYYGYTFGSGTRLTVV.

This clonotype was counted between two and nine times. This may arise from a read error, as a much more abundant clone is one base away. CDR3 sequence: CAKVPRRESYEQYF. In nucleotides, the CDR3 is TGCGCCAAAGTCCCTCGTAGGGAATCCTACGAGCAGTACTTC. The rearrangement links TRBV5-1 to TRBJ2-7, with D hard to call. The V end was cut by 9 bases, the J end by 1 base, with 17 bases between. The CDR3 is made up of 14 amino acids. Germline assignment: CDR1 SGHRS and CDR2 YFSETQ.

A few counts support this clonotype. This chain uses TRBV5-6 with TRBJ2-1, with D perhaps assigned TRBD1 or TRBD2 (5 bases each). V was pared by 1 base and J by 4 bases, with 12 bases between. CDR3 length: 15 amino acids. CDR1 SGHDT and CDR2 YYEEEE come from the germline V gene. The CDR3 nucleotides read TGTGCCAGCAGCTTGATCCGGGACGGGTACAATGAGCAGTTCTTC. Its translation is CASSLIRDGYNEQFF.

Worth noting for this clonotype: Germline and junction disagree at one end, which may indicate a read error. The chain is built from TRBV13 and TRBJ1-2, with D unresolved. The germline CDR1 and CDR2 sequences are PRHDT and FYEKMQ (reference sequence). The length of the CDR3 is 14 residues. CDR3 residues: CASSLDTGNYGYTF. DNA of the CDR3: TGTGCCAGCAGCTTAGATACGGGAAACTATGGCTACACTTTC.

The chain couples TRBV28 to TRBJ2-1; no clear D gene. The tail of the sequence fits TRBJ2-7 better, so the J call may be wrong. This CDR3 is 15 amino acids long. The germline CDR1 and CDR2 sequences are MDHEN and SYDVKM. CDR3 region: CASSSAFGGYNEQYF. As DNA, the CDR3 is TGTGCCAGCAGTTCTGCATTCGGTGGCTACAATGAGCAGTACTTC.

The chain has TRBV11-2 and TRBJ1-5; unclear D gene. Germline V gene lookup returns CDR1 SGHAT and CDR2 FQNNGV. The CDR3 is 13 amino acids. V gave up 0 bases and J gave up 4 bases, with 4 bases separating them. The CDR3 bases are TGTGCCAGCAGCTTAGACAGGAATCAGCCCCAGCATTTT. This translates into CASSLDRNQPQHF. Together with reference TRBV11-2 and TRBJ1-5, the CDR3 gives the full variable domain: EAGVAQSPRYKIIEKRQSVAFWCNPISGHATLYWYQQILGQGPKLLIQFQNNGVVDDSQLPKDRFSAERLKGVDSTLKIQPAKLEDSAVYLCASSLDRNQPQHFGDGTRLSIL.

This chain links TRBV10-2 with TRBJ1-1; D unresolved. CDR3 length equals 13 residues. Deletions cut 0 bases from V and 2 bases from J, with 4 bases between. Germline CDR1 and CDR2: WSHSY and SAAADI. CDR3 bases: TGCGCCAGCAGTGAGTCCCCTAACACTGAAGCTTTCTTT. This translates into CASSESPNTEAFF.

This clonotype was counted between two and nine times. Relative to the germline gene, one junction end is altered; a read error may explain this. V and J are TRBV6-5 and TRBJ1-5; 7 nucleotides agree with TRBD1. Germline lookup yields CDR1 MNHEY and CDR2 SVGAGI. The CDR3 totals 15 residues. This CDR3 is CASTRDRVSNQPQHF. The CDR3 nucleotides read TGTGCCAGCACGAGAGACAGGGTTAGCAATCAGCCCCAGCATTTC.

This clonotype has only one observation. At one of its ends the junction is not consistent with the germline gene, which may arise from a read error. The chain combines TRBV6-5 with TRBJ2-1, with 8 bases that match TRBD2. Germline V gene lookup returns CDR1 MNHEY and CDR2 SVGAGI. The CDR3 is 15 residues long. The CDR3 here is CASSLITGGLNEQFF. The CDR3 bases are TGTGCCAGCAGTTTGATAACGGGAGGGCTCAATGAGCAATTCTTC.

This chain uses TRBV29-1 with TRBJ1-2; 7 nucleotides line up with TRBD1. With 7 bases clipped from V and 2 bases from J, the junction kept 4 bases outside the gene matches. In germline, CDR1 is SQVTM, CDR2 ANQGSEA. There are 12 residues in the CDR3. CDR3 nucleotide sequence: TGCAGCGCTGTACAGGGGAACTATGGCTACACCTTC. Translating it yields CSAVQGNYGYTF.

This chain joins TRBV6-5 and TRBJ1-2; D uncertain. The CDR3 totals 12 residues. V was trimmed by 8 bases and J by 4 bases, leaving 11 bases between them. Germline lookup yields CDR1 MNHEY and CDR2 SVGAGI. The CDR3, as DNA: TGTGCCAGCTTCACGGCTTCCTATGGCTACACCTTC. Amino acid sequence: CASFTASYGYTF.

Concerning this clonotype itself: The germline gene is not matched at one end of the junction; a read error may be the cause. This chain links TRBV6-2 or TRBV6-3 with TRBJ2-7, with a possible D match to TRBD1 (5 bases). This CDR3 spans 13 amino acids. Germline values: CDR1 MNHEY, CDR2 SVGEGT. This CDR3 is CANSFRVDYEQYF. The CDR3 DNA sequence: TGTGCCAACAGTTTCAGGGTGGACTACGAGCAGTACTTC.

This clonotype was seen more than once but under ten times. The V and J genes are TRBV29-1 and TRBJ1-4; D call uncertain. V was shortened by 4 bases and J by 7 bases, with 7 bases between the two germline ends. The CDR3 contains 11 residues. Per germline, CDR1 SQVTM and CDR2 ANQGSEA. The CDR3 DNA sequence: TGCAGCGTTGGTGGAGGTGAAAAACTGTTTTTT. Translation gives CSVGGGEKLFF.

This sequence joins TRBV6-1 and TRBJ2-7; either TRBD1 or TRBD2 may fit D (5 bases each). This CDR3 is 15 amino acids long. Per germline, CDR1 MNHNS and CDR2 SASEGT. The CDR3 is CVSSETTGGSYEQYV. Here the CDR3 DNA reads TGTGTCAGCAGTGAGACTACAGGTGGATCCTACGAGCAGTACGTC.

This chain joins TRBV6-5 and TRBJ2-7; weak D call: TRBD2 (5 bases). This CDR3 contains 15 residues. From germline, CDR1 is MNHEY and CDR2 SVGAGI. Trimming removed 0 bases at V and 9 bases at J, with 18 bases between. The CDR3 nucleotides read TGTGCCAGCAGTTACTCGATGACGGGGAAAGGCGGGCAGTACTTC. Translated, it gives CASSYSMTGKGGQYF.

The chain joins TRBV10-3 to TRBJ1-1; D unclear. CDR3 length: 14 amino acids. Germline V CDR1 and CDR2: ENHRY, SYGVKD. V shed 0 bases and J shed 0 bases, with 5 bases lying between them. The CDR3 loop is CAISESRMNTEAFF. The CDR3 coding sequence is TGTGCCATCAGTGAGTCGAGAATGAACACTGAAGCTTTCTTT.

This clonotype was counted once. The DNA is left out, because the CDR3 cannot be placed on it with certainty; the CDR3 is given as TCRdb lists it. The chain employs TRBV6-5 and TRBJ2-6. CDR1 and CDR2 (germline): MNHEY, SVGAGI. From its first to its last residue, the CDR3 has 17 amino acids. CDR3 sequence: CASSYVAVGTGANVPTF.

This clonotype has more than one count but fewer than ten. This chain joins TRBV4-1 and TRBJ2-1, with D perhaps assigned TRBD1 or TRBD2 (5 bases each). V was cut by 5 bases and J by 2 bases, with 19 bases left in between. The CDR3 spans 17 residues. Germline values: CDR1 MGHRA, CDR2 YSYEKL. The CDR3 sequence is CASSEGTGRSPYNEQFF. DNA of the CDR3: TGCGCCAGCAGCGAAGGGACGGGGAGAAGCCCCTACAATGAGCAGTTCTTC.

J is TRBJ1-2 and V is TRBV6-5; TRBD1 might be the D (6 bases). The germline V and J ends were trimmed by 5 bases and 4 bases, with 8 bases remaining between them. Germline V CDR1 and CDR2: MNHEY, SVGAGI. The CDR3 has 12 residues. DNA of the CDR3: TGTGCCAGCAGTCAGGGGACCTATGGCTACACCTTC. This gives the protein CASSQGTYGYTF.

The genes are TRBV29-1 and TRBJ1-6, with D possibly TRBD1 on 6 matching bases. The V gene's germline CDR1 is SQVTM and CDR2 ANQGSEA. This CDR3 comprises 13 residues. Trimming removed 4 bases from V and 13 bases from J, with 17 bases in between. The CDR3 DNA is TGCAGCGTTGCCAGGGGCAGAAAATCGCCCCTCCACTTT. The encoded protein is CSVARGRKSPLHF.

With respect to this clonotype: With a much larger clone just one base away, this may be a read error. Since no conserved phenylalanine or tryptophan closes the CDR3, a read error is the likely cause. This rearrangement joins TRBV10-3 to TRBJ2-2; tentative D call: TRBD2 (6 bases). CDR1 and CDR2 from the germline V gene are ENHRY and SYGVKD. This CDR3 spans 15 amino acids. CDR3 sequence reads: CAISAGTGYTAELFL. CDR3 DNA: TGTGCCATCAGTGCCGGGACTGGCTACACCGCGGAGCTGTTTCTT.

The V and J genes are TRBV10-1 and TRBJ2-2, with TRBD2 matching 7 bases. CDR3 length: 14 amino acids. The ends lost 7 bases at V and 4 bases at J; junction bases unmatched: 6. The germline gives CDR1 WNHNN, CDR2 SYGVQD (reference sequence). Here the CDR3 DNA reads TGCGCCAGCAAGGCGGGAGCGGGCACCGGGGAGCTGTTTTTT. Encoded protein: CASKAGAGTGELFF.

This rearrangement joins TRBV11-2 to TRBJ1-6, with TRBD1 as a possible D gene (5 bases). Per the germline V gene, CDR1 is SGHAT and CDR2 is FQNNGV. The CDR3 has 15 residues. V was pared by 4 bases and J by 10 bases, with 17 bases between. CDR3 sequence: CASSSQVTGGSPLHF. CDR3 bases: TGTGCCAGCAGCTCACAGGTCACGGGTGGCTCACCCCTCCACTTT.